Below, 25 T cell receptor beta chains from the same sample are listed, as sequenced in a study of blood T cell repertoires in COVID-19. Generated by immunoSEQ multiplex PCR, the TCRdb table keeps only in-frame clones and is missing some. This sample has a few hundred thousand clones; 70% to 90% occur once, and the top ten carry more than 1.5%. The sample taken for sequencing was PBMCs or T cells enriched from blood (not recorded which). All receptors derive from a man aged 40-55 years in a cohort exposed to, infected with or recovered from COVID-19 (not recorded which).

This clone has only one observation. Other DNA sequences in the same sample also yield this CDR3. The gene calls are TRBV20-1 and TRBJ1-1; tentatively, D is TRBD1 (6 bases). The V end was cut by 0 bases, the J end by 10 bases, with 9 bases between. Germline V gene lookup returns CDR1 DFQATT and CDR2 SNEGSKA (reference sequence). This CDR3 region has 11 residues. The CDR3: CSAREGGVAFF. In DNA, the CDR3 is TGCAGTGCTAGAGAAGGGGGAGTAGCTTTCTTT.

The rearrangement links TRBV28 to TRBJ2-3, with 10 nucleotides matching TRBD2. J was trimmed by 3 bases and V by 6 bases; bases with no gene match: 6. The CDR3 is made up of 15 amino acids. CDR1 and CDR2 (germline): MDHEN, SYDVKM. CDR3 DNA: TGTGCCAGCAGAGCGGGAGGGCCGAGTACAGATACGCAGTATTTT. Amino acids: CASRAGGPSTDTQYF.

This rearrangement joins TRBV15 to TRBJ2-2, with 12 bases matching TRBD2. This CDR3 spans 16 amino acids. CDR1 LNHNV and CDR2 YYDKDF come from the germline V gene (reference sequence). Unmatched junction bases numbered 4, after V lost 3 bases and J lost 5 bases. In nucleotides, the CDR3 is TGTGCCACCAGCAGGGACGGACTAGCGGGAACCGGGGAGCTGTTTTTT. Translation gives CATSRDGLAGTGELFF.

V is TRBV11-2 and J is TRBJ2-7; tentative D call: TRBD1 (6 bases). Germline V lookup: CDR1 SGHAT, CDR2 FQNNGV. V was clipped by 3 bases and J by 6 bases, with 12 bases between them. This CDR3 contains 13 residues. The CDR3 reads CASSFDRSGEQYF. CDR3 in DNA: TGTGCCAGCAGCTTCGACAGGTCGGGCGAGCAGTACTTC. The full variable domain, rest sourced from reference TRBV11-2 and TRBJ2-7, is EAGVAQSPRYKIIEKRQSVAFWCNPISGHATLYWYQQILGQGPKLLIQFQNNGVVDDSQLPKDRFSAERLKGVDSTLKIQPAKLEDSAVYLCASSFDRSGEQYFGPGTRLTVT.

The chain joins TRBV5-1 to TRBJ2-7; D possibly corresponds to TRBD2 (6 bases). V gave up 7 bases and J gave up 3 bases, with 17 bases separating them. The CDR3 sequence is 14 residues long. In germline, CDR1 is SGHRS, CDR2 YFSETQ. The CDR3 here is CASSPGAGNYEQYF. The CDR3 DNA reads as TGCGCCAGCTCGCCGGGAGCAGGGAACTACGAGCAGTACTTC.

The chain links TRBV28 to TRBJ2-7, with 8 bases lining up with TRBD1. The length of the CDR3 is 14 residues. Looked up from germline, CDR1 is MDHEN and CDR2 is SYDVKM. The J segment lost 0 bases and the V segment lost 6 bases, leaving 4 bases of the junction unmatched. The CDR3, as DNA: TGTGCCAGCAGAAGACAGGGGAGCTCCTACGAGCAGTACTTC. It specifies CASRRQGSSYEQYF.

This clone was seen once. The V gene is TRBV6-4, the J gene TRBJ2-1; 14 nucleotides line up with TRBD2. The junction had 1 base not matched to a gene; V was cut back by 2 bases and J by 1 base. This CDR3 region has 17 residues. The germline gives CDR1 MRHNA, CDR2 SNTAGT. Written as DNA, the CDR3 is TGTGCCAGCAGTGACCGGACTAGCGGGAGGTCCTACAATGAGCAGTTCTTC. This sequence encodes CASSDRTSGRSYNEQFF.

V is TRBV7-9 and J is TRBJ2-7, with TRBD2 matching 9 bases. The J segment lost 4 bases and the V segment lost 5 bases, leaving 15 bases of the junction unmatched. Germline V gene sequence: CDR1 SEHNR, CDR2 FQNEAQ (reference sequence). There are 17 residues in the CDR3. CDR3 DNA sequence: TGTGCCAGCAGCCGGGGGGATAGCGGGAGAAAGCTATACGAGCAGTACTTC. Translating it yields CASSRGDSGRKLYEQYF.

The rearrangement links TRBV7-2 to TRBJ2-3; unclear D gene. V was pared by 9 bases and J by 5 bases, with 18 bases between. CDR3 length equals 14 residues. Per the germline V gene, CDR1 is SGHTA and CDR2 is FQGNSA. Here the CDR3 DNA reads TGTGCCAGTAATCCAGCTAGTCACGTAGATACGCAGTATTTT. Protein: CASNPASHVDTQYF. Full variable domain (remainder filled in from reference TRBV7-2 and TRBJ2-3): GAGVSQSPSNKVTEKGKDVELRCDPISGHTALYWYRQSLGQGLEFLIYFQGNSAPDKSGLPSDRFSAERTGGSVSTLTIQRTQQEDSAVYLCASNPASHVDTQYFGPGTRLTVL.

This clone was seen only a few times. The chain recombines TRBV18 with TRBJ2-7, with TRBD2 identical over 8 bases. In germline, CDR1 is KGHSH, CDR2 LQKENI. This CDR3 has 17 amino acids. The ends lost 3 bases at V and 2 bases at J; junction bases unmatched: 12. The DNA of the CDR3 is TGTGCCAGCTCACCCATCCAGTTTGGTAGCGGGACCTACGAGCAGTACTTC. Translated: CASSPIQFGSGTYEQYF.

The chain combines TRBV3-1 (or the pseudogene TRBV3-2) with TRBJ2-1; possible D gene TRBD2, 6 bases. The CDR3 totals 14 residues. The germline V gene encodes CDR1 LGHDT and CDR2 YNNKEL (reference sequence). The V end lost 1 base, the J end lost 7 bases, and 11 bases lay between the germline ends. The DNA of the CDR3 is TGTGCCAGCAGCCAAGGCGGCGGGACGAATGAGCAGTTCTTC. Translating gives CASSQGGGTNEQFF.

The CDR3 here is CASNTGTGTYEQYF. The CDR3 DNA reads TGTGCCAGCAATACCGGGACAGGGACCTACGAGCAGTACTTC. The chain employs TRBV28 and TRBJ2-7; 9 bases are shared with TRBD1. Germline CDR1 reads MDHEN; CDR2 reads SYDVKM. V dropped 7 bases and J dropped 2; count of bases not matched to a gene: 6. The CDR3 is 14 amino acids.

This clone was observed a few times. The chain carries TRBV7-8 and TRBJ1-5; TRBD1 is a possible D gene (5 bases). Trimming took 4 bases from V and 1 from J, leaving 17 bases between them. Germline V gene data show CDR1 as SGHVS and CDR2 as FQNEAQ. This CDR3 is built from 17 residues. CDR3 DNA sequence: TGTGCCAGCAGCTCGCCGGGGGGGTCTGTCAGCAATCAGCCCCAGCATTTT. Translated, it gives CASSSPGGSVSNQPQHF.

The chain links TRBV7-8 to TRBJ1-3; D gene ambiguous. Trimming stripped 5 bases from V and 0 bases from J, with 8 bases between. Per the germline V gene, CDR1 is SGHVS and CDR2 is FQNEAQ. This CDR3 has 14 residues. In nucleotides, the CDR3 is TGTGCCAGCAGCGATAGTTTCTCTGGAAACACCATATATTTT. The encoded protein is CASSDSFSGNTIYF.

The chain employs TRBV6-5 and TRBJ2-4; TRBD2 might be the D (6 bases). V gave up 3 bases and J gave up 3 bases, with 9 bases separating them. In germline, CDR1 is MNHEY, CDR2 SVGAGI. The CDR3 is 14 residues long. The CDR3 coding sequence is TGTGCCAGCAGTTATTCGGGGGACAAAAACATTCAGTACTTC. Protein: CASSYSGDKNIQYF.

The genes are TRBV7-2 and TRBJ2-3, with D possibly matching TRBD2 (5 bases). CDR1 and CDR2 from the germline V gene are SGHTA and FQGNSA. The CDR3 sequence is 14 residues long. The V gene lost 5 bases and the J gene lost 4 bases, with 13 bases spanning the gap. CDR3 in amino acids: CASSPLVFADTQYF. CDR3 nucleotide sequence: TGTGCCAGCAGCCCACTAGTTTTCGCAGATACGCAGTATTTT.

J is TRBJ2-3 and V is TRBV5-8; 12 bases line up with TRBD2. Germline V gene sequence: CDR1 SGHTS, CDR2 YDEGEE. The CDR3 runs 16 residues. With 4 bases clipped from V and 4 bases from J, the junction kept 7 bases outside the gene matches. As DNA, the CDR3 is TGTGCCAGCAGCAAAGGACTAGCGGGAAGGGCAGATACGCAGTATTTT. It translates to CASSKGLAGRADTQYF.

The V and J genes are TRBV6-5 and TRBJ2-7; D gene ambiguous. The CDR3 sequence is 12 residues long. Germline CDR1 is MNHEY and CDR2 is SVGAGI. V was pared by 5 bases and J by 0 bases, with 5 bases between. CDR3 amino acids: CASSTTSYEQYF. The CDR3 DNA reads TGTGCCAGCAGTACTACCTCCTACGAGCAGTACTTC.

The chain recombines TRBV11-2 with TRBJ1-4; no clear D. Trimming stripped 1 base from V and 6 bases from J, with 6 bases between. The germline V gene has CDR1 SGHAT and CDR2 FQNNGV. The CDR3 has 13 residues. Written as DNA, the CDR3 is TGTGCCAGCAGCTTAGCCAGATATGAAAAACTGTTTTTT. Translating gives CASSLARYEKLFF.

This chain's CDR3 is CASSLTGANQPQHF. The CDR3 nucleotides are TGCGCCAGCAGCCTGACAGGGGCCAATCAGCCCCAGCATTTT. V and J are TRBV5-1 and TRBJ1-5; 8 bases are a match to TRBD1. V shed 4 bases and J 3 bases; nucleotides not matched to a gene: 3. This CDR3 is 14 amino acids long. Germline V gene sequence: CDR1 SGHRS, CDR2 YFSETQ.

V usage is TRBV2 and J usage is TRBJ1-4; D ambiguous. From germline, CDR1 is SNHLY and CDR2 FYNNEI. The V end lost 2 bases, the J end lost 8 bases, and 12 bases lay between the germline ends. This CDR3 spans 14 amino acids. The CDR3: CASSENSPPEKLFF. CDR3 nucleotides: TGTGCCAGCAGTGAAAACAGCCCCCCCGAAAAACTGTTTTTT.

In regard to this clone: Other DNA sequences in the same sample also yield this CDR3. The J gene is TRBJ1-3, the V gene TRBV9, with TRBD1 matching 9 bases. The junction had 2 bases not matched to a gene; V was cut back by 0 bases and J by 7 bases. Germline loops: CDR1 SGDLS, CDR2 YYNGEE. The CDR3 sequence is 14 residues long. This CDR3 is CASSVGGQGNTIYF. The CDR3 DNA is TGTGCCAGCAGCGTAGGAGGACAGGGGAACACCATATATTTT.

The V call is TRBV12-5, the J call TRBJ2-3, with 7 bases fitting TRBD2. Germline V gene sequence: CDR1 LGHNT, CDR2 FRNRAP. The V segment lost 8 bases and the J segment 0 bases; nucleotides outside the gene matches: 8. The CDR3 totals 15 residues. CDR3 in amino acids: CASSPRERSTDTQYF. Written as DNA, the CDR3 is TGTGCTAGTTCCCCGCGGGAGCGTAGCACAGATACGCAGTATTTT.

The rearrangement links TRBV9 to TRBJ2-7; TRBD1 aligns across 9 bases. Germline V gives CDR1 SGDLS, CDR2 YYNGEE. This CDR3 has 15 amino acids. The trim removed 0 bases at V and 1 base at J, leaving 2 bases unmatched. CDR3 nucleotide sequence: TGTGCCAGCAGCGTAGCCGGGACAGGGTCCTACGAGCAGTACTTC. As protein: CASSVAGTGSYEQYF.

The chain carries TRBV10-1 and TRBJ2-2; a possible D gene is TRBD2 (6 bases). Germline values: CDR1 WNHNN, CDR2 SYGVQD (reference sequence). This CDR3 contains 14 residues. V dropped 4 bases and J dropped 5 bases, with 11 bases sitting between them. The CDR3 DNA reads as TGCGCCAGCAGTGGGTCAGGGAGGACCGGGGAGCTGTTTTTT. This sequence encodes CASSGSGRTGELFF.